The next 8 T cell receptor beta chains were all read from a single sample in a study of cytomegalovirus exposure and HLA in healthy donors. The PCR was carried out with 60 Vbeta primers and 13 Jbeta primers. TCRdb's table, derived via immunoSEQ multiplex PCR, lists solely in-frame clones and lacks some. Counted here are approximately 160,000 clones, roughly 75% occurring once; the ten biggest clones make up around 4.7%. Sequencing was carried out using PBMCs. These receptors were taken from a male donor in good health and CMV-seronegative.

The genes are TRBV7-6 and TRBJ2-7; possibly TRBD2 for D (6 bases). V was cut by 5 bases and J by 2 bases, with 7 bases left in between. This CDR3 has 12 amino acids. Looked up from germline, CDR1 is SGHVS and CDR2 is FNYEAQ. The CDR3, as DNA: TGTGCCAGCAGCCCGGGAGCCTACGAGCAGTACTTC. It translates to CASSPGAYEQYF.

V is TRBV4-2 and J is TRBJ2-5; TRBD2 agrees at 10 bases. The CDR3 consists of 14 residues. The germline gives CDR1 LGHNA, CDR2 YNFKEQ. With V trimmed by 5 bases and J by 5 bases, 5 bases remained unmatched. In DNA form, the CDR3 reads TGTGCCAGCAGCGCGAGCGGGGGGGTTGAGACCCAGTACTTC. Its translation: CASSASGGVETQYF.

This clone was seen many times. The DNA of the CDR3 is TGTGCCAGCAGCTCCTGGGGGCAACACACTGAAGCTTTCTTT. Translating gives CASSSWGQHTEAFF. The chain carries TRBV7-3 and TRBJ1-1; tentatively, D is TRBD1 (6 bases). CDR3 size: 14 residues. CDR1 is SGHTA and CDR2 is FQGTGA in the germline V gene. V lost 4 bases to trimming and J lost 3 bases, with 12 bases between them.

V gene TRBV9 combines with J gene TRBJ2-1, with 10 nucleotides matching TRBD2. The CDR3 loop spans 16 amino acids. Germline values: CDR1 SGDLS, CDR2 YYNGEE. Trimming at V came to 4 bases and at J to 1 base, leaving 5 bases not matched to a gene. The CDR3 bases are TGTGCCAGCAGCCTCAATAGCGGGGGGTCCTACAATGAGCAGTTCTTC. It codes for CASSLNSGGSYNEQFF. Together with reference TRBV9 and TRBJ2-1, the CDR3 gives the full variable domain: DSGVTQTPKHLITATGQRVTLRCSPRSGDLSVYWYQQSLDQGLQFLIQYYNGEERAKGNILERFSAQQFPDLHSELNLSSLELGDSALYFCASSLNSGGSYNEQFFGPGTRLTVL.

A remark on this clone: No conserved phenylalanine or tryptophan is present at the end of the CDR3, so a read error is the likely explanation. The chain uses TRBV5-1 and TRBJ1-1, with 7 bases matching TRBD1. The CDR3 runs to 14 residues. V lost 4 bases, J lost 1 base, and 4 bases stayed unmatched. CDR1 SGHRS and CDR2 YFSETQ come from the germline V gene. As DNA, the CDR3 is TGCGCCAGCAGCGGAGGGGGCGGGAACACTGAAGCTTTCCTT. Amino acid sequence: CASSGGGGNTEAFL.

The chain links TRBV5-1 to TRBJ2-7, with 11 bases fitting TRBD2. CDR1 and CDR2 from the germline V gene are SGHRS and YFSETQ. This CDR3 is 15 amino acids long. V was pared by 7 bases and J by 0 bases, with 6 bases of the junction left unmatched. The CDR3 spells CASGVTSGSSYEQYF. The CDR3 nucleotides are TGCGCCAGCGGGGTAACTAGCGGGAGCTCCTACGAGCAGTACTTC.

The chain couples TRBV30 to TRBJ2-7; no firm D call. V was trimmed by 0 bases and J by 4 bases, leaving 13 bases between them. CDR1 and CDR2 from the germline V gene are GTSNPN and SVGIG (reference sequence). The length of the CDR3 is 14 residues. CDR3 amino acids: CAWSVLSAPYEQYF. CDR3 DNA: TGTGCCTGGAGTGTGTTGAGCGCCCCTTACGAGCAGTACTTC.

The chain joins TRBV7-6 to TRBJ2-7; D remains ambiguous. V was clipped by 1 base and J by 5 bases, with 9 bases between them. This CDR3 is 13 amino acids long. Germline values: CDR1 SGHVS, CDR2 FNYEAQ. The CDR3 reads CASSLVTHHEQYF. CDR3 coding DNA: TGTGCCAGCAGCTTAGTAACACACCACGAGCAGTACTTC. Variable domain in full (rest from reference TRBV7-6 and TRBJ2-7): GAGVSQSPRYKVTKRGQDVALRCDPISGHVSLYWYRQALGQGPEFLTYFNYEAQQDKSGLPNDRFSAERPEGSISTLTIQRTEQRDSAMYRCASSLVTHHEQYFGPGTRLTVT.